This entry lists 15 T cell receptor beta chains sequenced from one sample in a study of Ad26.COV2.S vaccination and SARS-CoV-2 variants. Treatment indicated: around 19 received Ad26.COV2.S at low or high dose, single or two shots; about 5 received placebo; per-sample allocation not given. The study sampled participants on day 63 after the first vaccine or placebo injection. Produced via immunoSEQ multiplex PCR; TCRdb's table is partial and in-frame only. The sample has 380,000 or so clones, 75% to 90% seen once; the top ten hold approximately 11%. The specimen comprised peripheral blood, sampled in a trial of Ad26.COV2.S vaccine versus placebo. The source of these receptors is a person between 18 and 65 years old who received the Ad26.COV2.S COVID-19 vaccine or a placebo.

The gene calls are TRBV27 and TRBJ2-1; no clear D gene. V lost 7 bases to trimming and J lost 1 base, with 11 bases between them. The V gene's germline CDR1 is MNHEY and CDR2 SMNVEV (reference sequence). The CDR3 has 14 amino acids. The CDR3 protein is CASNSDGSYNEQFF. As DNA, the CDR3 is TGTGCCAGCAACTCAGATGGTTCCTACAATGAGCAGTTCTTC.

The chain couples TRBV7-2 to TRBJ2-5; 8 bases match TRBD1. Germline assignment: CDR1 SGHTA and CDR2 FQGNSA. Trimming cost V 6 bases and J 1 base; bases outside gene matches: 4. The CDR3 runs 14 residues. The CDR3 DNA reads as TGTGCCAGCAGACGTGACAGGGGCCAAGAGACCCAGTACTTC. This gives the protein CASRRDRGQETQYF.

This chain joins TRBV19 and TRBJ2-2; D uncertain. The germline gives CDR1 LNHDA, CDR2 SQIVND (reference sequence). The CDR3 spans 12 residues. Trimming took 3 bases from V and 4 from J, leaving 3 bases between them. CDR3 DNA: TGTGCCAGTAGTATTCCCACCGGGGAGCTGTTTTTT. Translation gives CASSIPTGELFF. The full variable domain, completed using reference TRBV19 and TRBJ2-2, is DGGITQSPKYLFRKEGQNVTLSCEQNLNHDAMYWYRQDPGQGLRLIYYSQIVNDFQKGDIAEGYSVSREKKESFPLTVTSAQKNPTAFYLCASSIPTGELFFGEGSRLTVL.

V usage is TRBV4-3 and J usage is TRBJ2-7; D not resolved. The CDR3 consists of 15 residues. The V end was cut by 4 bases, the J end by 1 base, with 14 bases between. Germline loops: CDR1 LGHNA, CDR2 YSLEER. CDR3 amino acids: CASSPSRAPSYEQYF. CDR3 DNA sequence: TGCGCCAGCAGCCCTTCTAGAGCCCCATCCTACGAGCAGTACTTC.

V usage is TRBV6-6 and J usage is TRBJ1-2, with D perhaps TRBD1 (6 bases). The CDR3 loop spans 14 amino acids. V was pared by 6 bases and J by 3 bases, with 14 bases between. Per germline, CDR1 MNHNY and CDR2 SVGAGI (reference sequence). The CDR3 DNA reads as TGTGCCAGCAGATTATCACAGGGATACTATGGCTACACCTTC. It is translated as CASRLSQGYYGYTF.

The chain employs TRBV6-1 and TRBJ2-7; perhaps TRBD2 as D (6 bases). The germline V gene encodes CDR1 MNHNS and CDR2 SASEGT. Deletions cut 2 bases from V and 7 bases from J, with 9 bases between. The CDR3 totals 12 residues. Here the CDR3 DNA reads TGTGCCAGCAGTGAAATCGGGGGTGAGCAGTACTTC. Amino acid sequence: CASSEIGGEQYF.

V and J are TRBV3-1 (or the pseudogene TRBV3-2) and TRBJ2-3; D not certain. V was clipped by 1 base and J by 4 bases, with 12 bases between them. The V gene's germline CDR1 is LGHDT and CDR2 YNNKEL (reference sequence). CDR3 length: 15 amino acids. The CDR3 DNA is TGTGCCAGCAGCCAAGTTCTGGTGAAGCCAGATACGCAGTATTTT. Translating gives CASSQVLVKPDTQYF.

The CDR3 spells CASSLVLAGGYEQFF. The CDR3, as DNA: TGTGCCAGCAGCTTAGTCCTAGCGGGGGGCTATGAGCAGTTCTTC. V gene TRBV7-9 combines with J gene TRBJ2-1, with TRBD2 matching over 11 bases. Per germline, CDR1 SEHNR and CDR2 FQNEAQ (reference sequence). The ends lost 1 base at V and 8 bases at J; junction bases unmatched: 4. CDR3 length equals 15 residues.

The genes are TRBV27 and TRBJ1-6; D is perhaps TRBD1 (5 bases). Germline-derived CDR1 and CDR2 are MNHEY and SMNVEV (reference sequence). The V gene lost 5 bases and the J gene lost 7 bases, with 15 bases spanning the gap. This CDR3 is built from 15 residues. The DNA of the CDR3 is TGTGCCAGCAGTATCCGGGACCCAGGAAATTCACCCCTCCACTTT. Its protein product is CASSIRDPGNSPLHF.

Here the CDR3 reads CASSLVGTGATYNEQFF. The CDR3 DNA is TGTGCCAGCAGCTTAGTTGGGACGGGAGCTACCTACAATGAGCAGTTCTTC. This rearrangement joins TRBV7-2 to TRBJ2-1, with D possibly matching TRBD2 (6 bases). The CDR3 is 17 residues long. The V end lost 1 base, the J end lost 2 bases, and 15 bases lay between the germline ends. Germline-derived CDR1 and CDR2 are SGHTA and FQGNSA.

The DNA of the CDR3 is TGTGCCAGCAGTTCTGGCCTCCTCTCTCGCGAGCAGTACTTC. This codes for CASSSGLLSREQYF. V gene TRBV6-2 or TRBV6-3 combines with J gene TRBJ2-7; D unresolved. Germline CDR1 MNHEY, CDR2 SVGEGT. V shed 4 bases and J shed 6 bases, with 16 bases lying between them. This CDR3 spans 14 amino acids.

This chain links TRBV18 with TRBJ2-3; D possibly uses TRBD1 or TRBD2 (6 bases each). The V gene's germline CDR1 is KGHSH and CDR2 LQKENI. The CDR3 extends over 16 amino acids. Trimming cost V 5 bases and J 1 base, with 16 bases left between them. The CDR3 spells CASSSATGGGTDTQYF. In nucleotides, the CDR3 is TGTGCCAGCTCATCTGCGACCGGGGGCGGCACAGATACGCAGTATTTT.

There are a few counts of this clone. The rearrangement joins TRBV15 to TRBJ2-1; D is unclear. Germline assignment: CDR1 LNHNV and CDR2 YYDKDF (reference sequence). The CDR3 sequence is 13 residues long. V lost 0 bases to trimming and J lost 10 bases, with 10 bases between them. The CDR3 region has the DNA TGTGCCACCAGCAGAGACCCCCTTCGGGAGCAGTTCTTC. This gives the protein CATSRDPLREQFF.

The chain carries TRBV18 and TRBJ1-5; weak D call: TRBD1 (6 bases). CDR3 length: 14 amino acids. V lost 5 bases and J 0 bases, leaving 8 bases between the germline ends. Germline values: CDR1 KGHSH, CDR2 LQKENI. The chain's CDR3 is CASSSGDSNQPQHF. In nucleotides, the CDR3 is TGTGCCAGCTCATCAGGGGATAGCAATCAGCCCCAGCATTTT.

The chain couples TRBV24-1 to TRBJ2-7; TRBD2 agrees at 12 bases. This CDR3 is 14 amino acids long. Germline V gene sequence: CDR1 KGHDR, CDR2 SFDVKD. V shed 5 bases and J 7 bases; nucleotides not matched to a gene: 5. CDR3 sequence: CATSGLAGAGEQYF. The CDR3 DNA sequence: TGTGCCACCAGTGGACTAGCGGGAGCTGGGGAGCAGTACTTC.